A single sample is the source of the 6 T cell receptor beta chains below, sequenced in a study of CD8+CD57+ T cells in acquired aplastic anemia. The TCR beta profiling, which covered VDJ combination and CDR3 sequence, was carried out using genomic DNA as the template. TCRdb reprocessed the reads with MiXCR, giving one entry per CDR3 protein. Of some 200,000 distinct CDR3 sequences in the sample, approximately 35% were seen once. Sample: sorted CD4+, CD8+, or CD8+CD57+ T cells (not recorded which) from PBMCs. The receptors stem from a human donor in good health, serving as a control.

V usage is TRBV9 and J usage is TRBJ2-1, with D uncertain. CDR3 length: 12 residues. In germline, CDR1 is SGDLS, CDR2 YYNGEE. Deletions cut 2 bases from V and 8 bases from J, with 8 bases between. CDR3 bases: TGTGCCAGCAGCGTCGGCGTTGATGAGCAGTTCTTC. Protein sequence: CASSVGVDEQFF.

In its sample, this clonotype was seen a few times. The chain uses TRBV15 and TRBJ1-6; perhaps TRBD1 as D (6 bases). The CDR3 covers 15 residues. Trimming took off 3 bases at V and 6 bases at J, with 12 bases between the two ends. The germline gives CDR1 LNHNV, CDR2 YYDKDF (reference sequence). DNA for the CDR3: TGTGCCACCAGCAGGGTACAGGGCACTAATTCACCCCTCCACTTT. Amino acids: CATSRVQGTNSPLHF.

V gene TRBV19 combines with J gene TRBJ2-5; TRBD2 agrees at 7 bases. Germline assignment: CDR1 LNHDA and CDR2 SQIVND (reference sequence). V lost 3 bases to trimming and J lost 3 bases; unmatched junction nucleotides: 4. The CDR3 contains 14 residues. DNA of the CDR3: TGTGCCAGTAGTATTTCGGCGGGAGAAGAGACCCAGTACTTC. Its translation: CASSISAGEETQYF.

This clonotype is a singleton in its sample. Given the absence of the conserved phenylalanine or tryptophan at the CDR3 end, a read error is likely. This chain joins TRBV9 and TRBJ2-1; possibly TRBD1 for D (6 bases). The CDR3 covers 16 residues. Trimming took off 3 bases at V and 5 bases at J, with 18 bases between the two ends. The germline gives CDR1 SGDLS, CDR2 YYNGEE. The CDR3, as DNA: TGTGCCAGCAGCGATATATTAGACAGGTCCCACAATGAGCAGTTCCTC. Residues: CASSDILDRSHNEQFL.

This clonotype was seen at least ten times. The chain links TRBV20-1 to TRBJ2-1; D not resolved. The germline V and J ends were trimmed by 2 bases and 9 bases, with 14 bases remaining between them. Germline V gives CDR1 DFQATT, CDR2 SNEGSKA (reference sequence). This CDR3 contains 13 residues. CDR3 region: CSARKTGIGEQFF. CDR3 nucleotides: TGCAGTGCTAGAAAGACTGGGATCGGTGAGCAGTTCTTC.

On this clonotype itself: One end of the junction does not line up with germline, which may come from a read error. The chain recombines TRBV10-3 with TRBJ1-3; the D is unclear. Germline CDR1 ENHRY, CDR2 SYGVKD. This CDR3 comprises 11 residues. DNA for the CDR3: TGTGCCAGCAGTATCCGAAACACCTTATATTTT. Translating it yields CASSIRNTLYF.